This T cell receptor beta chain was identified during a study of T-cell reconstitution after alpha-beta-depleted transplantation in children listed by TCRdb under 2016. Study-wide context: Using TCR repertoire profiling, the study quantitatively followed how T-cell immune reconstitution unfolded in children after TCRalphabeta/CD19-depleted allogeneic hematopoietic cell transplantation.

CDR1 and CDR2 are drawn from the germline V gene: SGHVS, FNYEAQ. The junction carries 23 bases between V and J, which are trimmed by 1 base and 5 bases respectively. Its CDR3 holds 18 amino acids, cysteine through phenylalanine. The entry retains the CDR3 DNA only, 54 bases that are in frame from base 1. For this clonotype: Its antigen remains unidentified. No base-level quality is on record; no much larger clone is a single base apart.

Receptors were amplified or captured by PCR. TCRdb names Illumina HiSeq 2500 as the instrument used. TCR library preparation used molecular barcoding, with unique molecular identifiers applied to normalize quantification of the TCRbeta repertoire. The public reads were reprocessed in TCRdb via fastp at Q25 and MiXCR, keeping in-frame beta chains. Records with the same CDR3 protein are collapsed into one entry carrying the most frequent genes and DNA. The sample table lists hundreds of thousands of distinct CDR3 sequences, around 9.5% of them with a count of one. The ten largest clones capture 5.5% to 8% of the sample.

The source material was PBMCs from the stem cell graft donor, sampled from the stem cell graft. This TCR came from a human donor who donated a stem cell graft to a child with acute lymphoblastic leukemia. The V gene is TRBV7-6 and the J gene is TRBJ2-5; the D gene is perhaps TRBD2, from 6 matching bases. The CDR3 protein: CASSLEPKKGVREETQYF. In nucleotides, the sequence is TGTGCCAGCAGCTTAGAGCCCAAGAAGGGAGTCCGGGAGGAGACCCAGTACTTC.